This TCR beta chain was obtained from a study of cytomegalovirus exposure and HLA in healthy donors. Assay used: immunoSEQ multiplex PCR; TCRdb lists only in-frame clones, some missing. Of 160,000 or so clones listed, roughly 80% were seen once; the top ten hold roughly 10%. Study observations and caveats: The study designated 150 or so TCR beta chains cytomegalovirus-associated. Within the approximately 120 validation repertoires, first-cohort TCR clusters tended to co-occur, according to a later analysis.

Turning to this clone: Its antigen is not identified.

Sequences were obtained from PBMCs. This TCR came from a man aged 30-40 years in good health and CMV-seropositive.

CDR3 in DNA: TGCAGCGTTCAACAGGGATGGGGCACAGATACGCAGTATTTT. As protein: CSVQQGWGTDTQYF. The V call is TRBV29-1, the J call TRBJ2-3; D is perhaps TRBD1 (6 bases). CDR3 length: 14 residues. Germline lookup yields CDR1 SQVTM and CDR2 ANQGSEA. The V and J ends lost 5 bases and 1 base respectively, with 13 bases between them.